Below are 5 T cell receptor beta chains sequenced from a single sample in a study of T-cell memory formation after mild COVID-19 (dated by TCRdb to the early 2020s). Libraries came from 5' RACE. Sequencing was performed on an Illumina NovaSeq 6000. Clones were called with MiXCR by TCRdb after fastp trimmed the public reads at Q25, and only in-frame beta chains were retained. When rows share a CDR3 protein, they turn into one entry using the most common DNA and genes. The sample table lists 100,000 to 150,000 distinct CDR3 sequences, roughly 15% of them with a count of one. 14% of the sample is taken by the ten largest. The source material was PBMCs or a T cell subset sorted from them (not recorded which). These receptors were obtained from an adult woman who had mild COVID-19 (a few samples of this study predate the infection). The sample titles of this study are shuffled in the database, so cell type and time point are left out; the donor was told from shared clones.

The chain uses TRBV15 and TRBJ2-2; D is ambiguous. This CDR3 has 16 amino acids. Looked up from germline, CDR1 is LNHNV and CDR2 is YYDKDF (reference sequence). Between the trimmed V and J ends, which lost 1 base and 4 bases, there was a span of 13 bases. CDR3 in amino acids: CATSRAITSLTGELFF. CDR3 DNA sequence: TGTGCCACCAGCAGAGCTATAACGTCCCTCACCGGGGAGCTGTTTTTT. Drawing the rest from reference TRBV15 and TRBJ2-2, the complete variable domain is DAMVIQNPRYQVTQFGKPVTLSCSQTLNHNVMYWYQQKSSQAPKLLFHYYDKDFNNEADTPDNFQSRRPNTSFCFLDIRSPGLGDTAMYLCATSRAITSLTGELFFGEGSRLTVL.

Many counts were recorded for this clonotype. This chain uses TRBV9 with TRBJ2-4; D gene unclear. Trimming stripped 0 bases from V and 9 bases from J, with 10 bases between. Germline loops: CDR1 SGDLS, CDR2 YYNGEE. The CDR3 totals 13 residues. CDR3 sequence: CASSVESESIQYF. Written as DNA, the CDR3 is TGTGCCAGCAGCGTAGAATCAGAGAGCATTCAGTACTTC.

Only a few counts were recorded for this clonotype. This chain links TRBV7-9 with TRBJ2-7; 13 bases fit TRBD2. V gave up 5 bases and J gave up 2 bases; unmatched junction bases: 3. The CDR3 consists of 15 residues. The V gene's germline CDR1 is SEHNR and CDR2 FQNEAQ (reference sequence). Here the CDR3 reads CASSIGLAGAYEQYF. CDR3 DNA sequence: TGTGCCAGCAGCATCGGACTAGCGGGGGCCTACGAGCAGTACTTC.

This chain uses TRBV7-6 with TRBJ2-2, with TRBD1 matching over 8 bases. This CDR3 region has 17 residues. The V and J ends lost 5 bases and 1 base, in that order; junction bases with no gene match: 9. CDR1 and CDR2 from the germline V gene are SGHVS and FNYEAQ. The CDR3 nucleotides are TGTGCCAGCAGCCCGGAGGCCGGGACAGGGAACACCGGGGAGCTGTTTTTT. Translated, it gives CASSPEAGTGNTGELFF.

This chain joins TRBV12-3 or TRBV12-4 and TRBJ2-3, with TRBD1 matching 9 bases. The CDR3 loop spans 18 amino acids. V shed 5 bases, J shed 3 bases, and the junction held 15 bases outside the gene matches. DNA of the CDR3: TGTGCCAGCAGTCTTTCCGTTTTAGGACAGGGGAGGACAGATACGCAGTATTTT. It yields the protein CASSLSVLGQGRTDTQYF.